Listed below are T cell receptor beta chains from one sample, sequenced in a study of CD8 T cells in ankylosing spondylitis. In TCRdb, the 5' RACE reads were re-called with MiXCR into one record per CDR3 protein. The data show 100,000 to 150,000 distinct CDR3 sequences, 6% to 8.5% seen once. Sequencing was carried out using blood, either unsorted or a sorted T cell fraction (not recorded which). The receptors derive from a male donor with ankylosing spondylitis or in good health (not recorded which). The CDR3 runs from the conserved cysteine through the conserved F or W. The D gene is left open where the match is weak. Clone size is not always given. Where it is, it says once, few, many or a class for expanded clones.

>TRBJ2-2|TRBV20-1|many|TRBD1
CSATTGQLTGELFF
TGCAGTGCAACTACGGGACAGCTCACCGGGGAGCTGTTTTTT
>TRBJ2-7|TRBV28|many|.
CASSPDYYEQYF
TGTGCCAGCAGCCCGGACTACTACGAGCAGTACTTC
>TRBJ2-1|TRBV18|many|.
CASSPGLRFNEQFF
TGTGCCAGCTCCCCGGGACTCCGATTCAATGAGCAGTTCTTC
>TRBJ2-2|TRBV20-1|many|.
CSASYPGTGELFF
TGCAGTGCCAGTTATCCGGGAACCGGGGAGCTGTTTTTT
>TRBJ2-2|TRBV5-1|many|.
CASSPGFLPNTGELFF
TGCGCCAGCAGTCCCGGCTTTCTCCCTAACACCGGGGAGCTGTTTTTT
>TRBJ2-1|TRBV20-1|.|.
CSARAGFNEQFF
TGCAGTGCTAGGGCTGGGTTCAATGAGCAGTTCTTC
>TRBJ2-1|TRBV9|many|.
CASSATQGYNEQFF
TGTGCCAGCAGCGCAACCCAGGGTTACAATGAGCAGTTCTTC
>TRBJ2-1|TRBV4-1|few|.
CASSQEWVKQFF
TGCGCCAGCAGCCAAGAGTGGGTGAAGCAGTTCTTC
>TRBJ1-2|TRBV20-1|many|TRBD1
CSASDRVTGGYTF
TGCAGTGCTAGTGACAGGGTGACTGGAGGCTACACCTTC
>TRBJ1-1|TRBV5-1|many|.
CASKALQEITEAFF
TGCGCCAGCAAGGCCCTACAGGAGATTACTGAAGCTTTCTTT
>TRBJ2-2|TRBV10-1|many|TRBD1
CASSSNRGTGELFF
TGCGCCAGCAGTTCCAACAGGGGTACCGGGGAGCTGTTTTTT
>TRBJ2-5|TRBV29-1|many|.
CSVDEGYETQYF
TGCAGCGTTGATGAAGGGTACGAGACCCAGTACTTC
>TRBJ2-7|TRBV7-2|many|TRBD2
CASSLSGTNYEQYF
TGTGCCAGCAGCCTTAGCGGGACCAACTACGAGCAGTACTTC
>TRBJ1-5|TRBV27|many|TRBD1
CASRMGQGPNQPQHF
TGTGCCAGCAGAATGGGACAGGGGCCCAATCAGCCCCAGCATTTT
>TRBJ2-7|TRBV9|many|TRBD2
CASSGATSGRDEQYF
TGTGCCAGCAGCGGGGCGACTAGCGGGAGGGACGAGCAGTACTTC
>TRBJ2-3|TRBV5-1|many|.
CASSDDTDTQYF
TGCGCCAGCAGCGATGACACAGATACGCAGTATTTT
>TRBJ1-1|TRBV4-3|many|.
CASSQKFEGTEAFF
TGCGCCAGCAGCCAGAAGTTCGAGGGCACTGAAGCTTTCTTT
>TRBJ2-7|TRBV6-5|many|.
CASSYSSGLGEYEQYF
TGTGCCAGCAGTTACTCGAGTGGTCTGGGCGAGTACGAGCAGTACTTC
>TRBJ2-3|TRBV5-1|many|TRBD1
CASSFSRDRSTDTQYF
TGCGCCAGCAGCTTTTCAAGGGACAGAAGCACAGATACGCAGTATTTT
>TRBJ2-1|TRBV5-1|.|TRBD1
CASRLTGTEYYNEQFF
TGCGCCAGCAGACTGACCGGGACAGAGTACTACAATGAGCAGTTCTTC
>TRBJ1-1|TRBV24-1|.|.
CATSDFGVSLDTEAFF
TGTGCCACCAGTGATTTCGGGGTGTCGCTGGACACTGAAGCTTTCTTT
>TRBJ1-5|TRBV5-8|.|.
CASSLSRGQPQHF
TGTGCCAGCAGCTTGAGCAGGGGTCAGCCCCAGCATTTT
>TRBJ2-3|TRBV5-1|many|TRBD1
CASSLVPGGPDTDTQYF
TGCGCCAGCAGCTTGGTTCCAGGGGGTCCAGACACAGATACGCAGTATTTT
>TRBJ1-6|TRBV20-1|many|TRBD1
CSARGTGYTYNSPLHF
TGCAGTGCTAGGGGGACAGGGTATACCTATAATTCACCCCTCCACTTT
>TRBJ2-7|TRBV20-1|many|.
CSASWDEQYF
TGCAGTGCTTCGTGGGACGAGCAGTACTTC
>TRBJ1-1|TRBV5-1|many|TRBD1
CASSPGTGEAFF
TGCGCCAGCAGCCCCGGGACAGGAGAAGCTTTCTTT